The 4 T cell receptor beta chains below come from one sample, sequenced in a study of brain T cells in children with intractable seizures. Some clones are missing from TCRdb's copy, which holds only in-frame ones; the method was immunoSEQ multiplex PCR. The profile shows 88,000 or so clones, around 91% of them singletons. The specimen comprised peripheral blood, sampled at surgery. These receptors all come from a girl aged 2 to 9 with Rasmussen encephalitis and intractable seizures.

The sample holds a few counts of this clone. The rearrangement uses TRBV7-2 and TRBJ1-6; D gene uncertain. Germline-derived CDR1 and CDR2 are SGHTA and FQGNSA. The V end lost 6 bases, the J end lost 7 bases, and 13 bases lay between the germline ends. The CDR3 is 14 residues long. The CDR3 DNA reads TGTGCCAGCAGTACCGGTCTTTGGAATTCACCCCTCCACTTT. Its translation is CASSTGLWNSPLHF.

The rearrangement joins TRBV7-3 to TRBJ2-3; the D is unclear. This CDR3 has 13 residues. CDR1 and CDR2 (germline): SGHTA, FQGTGA. Deletions cut 5 bases from V and 5 bases from J, with 11 bases between. The CDR3 bases are TGTGCCAGCAGCAAGAGCTTCGTAGATACGCAGTATTTT. Translation: CASSKSFVDTQYF.

The rearrangement links TRBV29-1 to TRBJ1-1; D remains unclear. The germline V gene encodes CDR1 SQVTM and CDR2 ANQGSEA. The CDR3 is 11 amino acids. The ends were cut back, 3 bases at V and 10 bases at J, with 12 bases in the middle. Written as DNA, the CDR3 is TGCAGCGTTGAGGACGGCCGTGGAGCTTTCTTT. This codes for CSVEDGRGAFF.

This clone appeared once. This chain links TRBV2 with TRBJ1-2; no reliable D call. CDR1 is SNHLY and CDR2 is FYNNEI in the germline V gene. The V gene lost 1 base and the J gene lost 8 bases, with 5 bases spanning the gap. The CDR3 runs to 11 residues. This CDR3 reads CASSEEGGYTF. In DNA, the CDR3 is TGTGCCAGCAGTGAAGAGGGCGGCTACACCTTC. The full variable domain, in which reference TRBV2 and TRBJ1-2 provide the parts outside the CDR3, is EPEVTQTPSHQVTQMGQEVILRCVPISNHLYFYWYRQILGQKVEFLVSFYNNEISEKSEIFDDQFSVERPDGSNFTLKIRSTKLEDSAMYFCASSEEGGYTFGSGTRLTVV.